These 32 T cell receptor beta chains originate from one sample sequenced in a study of cytomegalovirus exposure and HLA in healthy donors. Researchers ran the PCR with 60 Vbeta and 13 Jbeta primers. Profiling relied on immunoSEQ multiplex PCR, and the TCRdb table lists in-frame clones only, not all of them. The sample consists of under 250,000 clones, over 65% of them appearing once. Sequencing used PBMCs. These receptors were taken from a man younger than 35 in good health and CMV-seronegative.

This clone appeared a single time. The chain is built from TRBV5-4 and TRBJ2-3; tentatively, D is TRBD2 (5 bases). The CDR3 is 14 amino acids. Germline CDR1 SGHNT, CDR2 YYREEE (reference sequence). V shed 1 base and J shed 3 bases, with 9 bases lying between them. The CDR3 DNA sequence: TGTGCCAGCAGCTTGAGCGGTTCTACAGATACGCAGTATTTT. It encodes CASSLSGSTDTQYF.

The rearrangement uses TRBV25-1 and TRBJ2-5, with 8 bases aligning to TRBD2. In germline, CDR1 is MGHDK, CDR2 SYGVNS. The CDR3 consists of 16 residues. V dropped 2 bases and J dropped 2; count of bases not matched to a gene: 7. CDR3 sequence (DNA): TGTGCCAGCAGTGAACCGACTAGCGCCCAACAAGAGACCCAGTACTTC. Encoded protein: CASSEPTSAQQETQYF.

This chain uses TRBV5-6 with TRBJ2-5, with D hard to call. The germline V gene encodes CDR1 SGHDT and CDR2 YYEEEE. V was cut by 3 bases and J by 4 bases, with 13 bases left in between. The CDR3 loop spans 14 amino acids. In DNA form, the CDR3 reads TGTGCCAGCAGCTCCCAAGGAGTCTCAGAGACCCAGTACTTC. It yields the protein CASSSQGVSETQYF.

This rearrangement joins TRBV10-2 to TRBJ2-3, with a possible D match to TRBD2 (5 bases). The germline gives CDR1 WSHSY, CDR2 SAAADI. The CDR3 has 14 amino acids. V gave up 8 bases and J gave up 4 bases, with 16 bases separating them. The CDR3, as DNA: TGCGCCAGCTACGACGGGGTAGCAGCAGATACGCAGTATTTT. Translation: CASYDGVAADTQYF.

For this clone: At one of its ends the junction is not consistent with the germline gene, which may arise from a read error. The chain couples TRBV5-4 to TRBJ2-7; 7 bases agree with TRBD1. The CDR3 has 16 amino acids. Germline V gene sequence: CDR1 SGHNT, CDR2 YYREEE (reference sequence). CDR3 DNA: TGTGCCAGCAGCTCCTCCTACCGGGACAGTCCCTCGAGTATGGACTTC. Amino acid sequence: CASSSSYRDSPSSMDF.

This chain joins TRBV11-2 and TRBJ1-2; 7 bases are a match to TRBD1. V dropped 5 bases and J dropped 4; count of bases not matched to a gene: 4. Germline lookup yields CDR1 SGHAT and CDR2 FQNNGV. The CDR3 runs 13 residues. The CDR3 nucleotides read TGTGCCAGCAGCCCCTCAGGGGGCTATGGCTACACCTTC. As protein: CASSPSGGYGYTF. Variable domain in full (rest from reference TRBV11-2 and TRBJ1-2): EAGVAQSPRYKIIEKRQSVAFWCNPISGHATLYWYQQILGQGPKLLIQFQNNGVVDDSQLPKDRFSAERLKGVDSTLKIQPAKLEDSAVYLCASSPSGGYGYTFGSGTRLTVV.

This chain uses TRBV19 with TRBJ2-1; D is ambiguous. CDR1 and CDR2 (germline): LNHDA, SQIVND (reference sequence). The V end lost 3 bases, the J end lost 0 bases, and 9 bases lay between the germline ends. The CDR3 length is 15 residues. The chain's CDR3 is CASSMVSDSYNEQFF. CDR3 sequence (DNA): TGTGCCAGTAGTATGGTAAGCGACTCCTACAATGAGCAGTTCTTC.

The chain is built from TRBV10-1 and TRBJ2-3; 14 nucleotides match TRBD2. CDR3 length equals 20 residues. The V and J ends lost 1 base and 4 bases, in that order; junction bases with no gene match: 13. Germline V gene sequence: CDR1 WNHNN, CDR2 SYGVQD (reference sequence). This CDR3 is CASSEFGLAGGPTGPDTQYF. CDR3 DNA sequence: TGCGCCAGCAGTGAGTTTGGACTAGCGGGAGGACCCACGGGACCAGATACGCAGTATTTT.

This clone was counted only a few times. The rearrangement joins TRBV2 to TRBJ2-3, with 11 bases matching TRBD2. CDR1 and CDR2 from the germline V gene are SNHLY and FYNNEI. J lost 0 bases, V lost 1 base, and 6 bases had no gene match. The CDR3 runs to 18 residues. CDR3 in DNA: TGTGCCAGCAGTGAAGGCCGACTAGCGGGGTATAGCACAGATACGCAGTATTTT. Encoded protein: CASSEGRLAGYSTDTQYF.

The chain uses TRBV27 and TRBJ1-2; D gene uncertain. The V gene lost 3 bases and the J gene lost 5 bases, with 13 bases spanning the gap. This CDR3 spans 14 amino acids. Per germline, CDR1 MNHEY and CDR2 SMNVEV (reference sequence). The CDR3 region is CASSFSSLGYGYTF. CDR3 in DNA: TGTGCCAGCAGTTTTTCTTCTCTCGGGTATGGCTACACCTTC.

This CDR3 reads CASSSSGSQYF. In DNA, the CDR3 is TGTGCCAGCAGTTCAAGTGGGAGCCAGTACTTC. The chain has TRBV27 and TRBJ2-4, with D possibly matching TRBD2 (5 bases). The V gene lost 4 bases and the J gene lost 13 bases, with 11 bases spanning the gap. CDR1 and CDR2 from the germline V gene are MNHEY and SMNVEV (reference sequence). The CDR3 extends over 11 amino acids.

This rearrangement joins TRBV19 to TRBJ2-4; 7 bases agree with TRBD1. The J segment lost 2 bases and the V segment lost 3 bases, leaving 7 bases of the junction unmatched. The CDR3 covers 16 residues. The germline gives CDR1 LNHDA, CDR2 SQIVND (reference sequence). The CDR3 here is CASSMGTGATKNIQYF. DNA of the CDR3: TGTGCCAGTAGTATGGGAACAGGGGCGACCAAAAACATTCAGTACTTC.

To note about this clone: The sample has other DNA sequences that encode this CDR3 too. The rearrangement joins TRBV18 to TRBJ1-2; D call uncertain. The germline V gene encodes CDR1 KGHSH and CDR2 LQKENI. V lost 3 bases and J lost 0, with 8 bases in between. CDR3 length equals 14 residues. In DNA form, the CDR3 reads TGTGCCAGCTCACCCCCCTCGGCTAACTATGGCTACACCTTC. It is translated as CASSPPSANYGYTF.

Concerning this clone: The junction does not match germline at one end; this may be a read error. The chain has TRBV2 and TRBJ2-7; TRBD2 matches 9 bases. In germline, CDR1 is SNHLY, CDR2 FYNNEI. This CDR3 has 14 amino acids. The CDR3 sequence: CASSQAGGVGEQYF. The CDR3 region has the DNA TGTGCCAGCAGTCAAGCGGGAGGTGTTGGCGAGCAGTACTTC.

The rearrangement uses TRBV5-1 and TRBJ1-6; D may be TRBD1 (6 bases). The V and J ends lost 4 bases and 8 bases respectively, with 19 bases between them. The CDR3 totals 16 residues. CDR1 SGHRS and CDR2 YFSETQ come from the germline V gene. The CDR3 DNA is TGCGCCAGCAGCGAGGGATCTTCCTCAGGGGATTCACCCCTCCACTTT. Its translation is CASSEGSSSGDSPLHF.

The V gene is TRBV19, the J gene TRBJ1-2; no firm D call. Germline values: CDR1 LNHDA, CDR2 SQIVND (reference sequence). Trimming pared 2 bases from V and 1 base from J, leaving 11 bases between. The CDR3 has 15 residues. The CDR3 DNA is TGTGCCAGTAGTATAATGGCCCCAAATAACTATGGCTACACCTTC. Its translation is CASSIMAPNNYGYTF.

CDR3 in DNA: TGTGCCAGCAGCCCCGGGACACGATATTCACCCCTCCACTTT. Encoded protein: CASSPGTRYSPLHF. The genes are TRBV7-9 and TRBJ1-6; TRBD1 is a possible D gene (6 bases). V gave up 5 bases and J gave up 8 bases, with 13 bases separating them. The germline CDR1 and CDR2 sequences are SEHNR and FQNEAQ (reference sequence). This CDR3 is 14 amino acids long. The entire variable domain, with the rest obtained from reference TRBV7-9 and TRBJ1-6, is as follows: DTGVSQNPRHKITKRGQNVTFRCDPISEHNRLYWYRQTLGQGPEFLTYFQNEAQLEKSRLLSDRFSAERPKGSFSTLEIQRTEQGDSAMYLCASSPGTRYSPLHFGNGTRLTVT.

V usage is TRBV7-9 and J usage is TRBJ2-7; 9 nucleotides agree with TRBD1. V was clipped by 2 bases and J by 7 bases; unmatched bases: 6. The CDR3 is made up of 14 amino acids. Germline CDR1 is SEHNR and CDR2 is FQNEAQ (reference sequence). As DNA, the CDR3 is TGTGCCAGCAGCTTAACGGGACAGGGACGAGAGCAGTACTTC. Its translation: CASSLTGQGREQYF. The full variable domain, its missing parts supplied by reference TRBV7-9 and TRBJ2-7, is DTGVSQNPRHKITKRGQNVTFRCDPISEHNRLYWYRQTLGQGPEFLTYFQNEAQLEKSRLLSDRFSAERPKGSFSTLEIQRTEQGDSAMYLCASSLTGQGREQYFGPGTRLTVT.

This clone was counted only a few times. The chain is built from TRBV10-1 and TRBJ1-2; 8 bases fit TRBD1. Germline trimming cut 6 bases from V and 4 bases from J; bases unmatched to any gene: 4. The CDR3 spans 13 residues. CDR1 is WNHNN and CDR2 is SYGVQD in the germline V gene (reference sequence). The CDR3 sequence: CASSPDRVYGYTF. The DNA for the CDR3 is TGCGCCAGCAGCCCGGACAGGGTCTATGGCTACACCTTC.

This rearrangement joins TRBV30 to TRBJ2-5; D gene unclear. V lost 2 bases and J lost 5, with 9 bases in between. Germline V gene lookup returns CDR1 GTSNPN and CDR2 SVGIG (reference sequence). This CDR3 has 12 residues. The CDR3: CAWSLALETQYF. Here the CDR3 DNA reads TGTGCCTGGAGTTTGGCCCTGGAGACCCAGTACTTC.

V and J are TRBV10-3 and TRBJ2-5; TRBD1 aligns across 7 bases. The V and J ends lost 6 bases and 7 bases, in that order; junction bases with no gene match: 5. The germline V gene has CDR1 ENHRY and CDR2 SYGVKD. The CDR3 length is 12 residues. The CDR3 spells CAISDREVTQYF. CDR3 coding DNA: TGTGCCATCAGCGACAGGGAAGTGACCCAGTACTTC.

V and J are TRBV27 and TRBJ2-1; 10 nucleotides agree with TRBD2. The germline V gene encodes CDR1 MNHEY and CDR2 SMNVEV (reference sequence). The CDR3 contains 15 residues. The V and J ends lost 5 bases and 4 bases, in that order; junction bases with no gene match: 5. The DNA of the CDR3 is TGTGCCAGCAGTATGACTAGCGGGCTATACAATGAGCAGTTCTTC. Protein: CASSMTSGLYNEQFF.

The chain joins TRBV4-1 to TRBJ2-3, with 9 bases fitting TRBD2. J gave up 5 bases and V 7 bases, and 10 bases lay outside the gene matches. The CDR3 runs 15 residues. Looked up from germline, CDR1 is MGHRA and CDR2 is YSYEKL. The CDR3 coding sequence is TGCGCCAGCAAAGCGGGAGGAGGCGTTGAAGATACGCAGTATTTT. It yields the protein CASKAGGGVEDTQYF.

The V call is TRBV19, the J call TRBJ1-2; the D is unclear. The length of the CDR3 is 16 residues. The ends were cut back, 7 bases at V and 4 bases at J, with 22 bases in the middle. The V gene's germline CDR1 is LNHDA and CDR2 SQIVND (reference sequence). CDR3: CASTYTPNGVSYGYTF. DNA for the CDR3: TGTGCCAGTACCTATACCCCGAACGGGGTATCCTATGGCTACACCTTC.

The chain combines TRBV6-5 with TRBJ1-1; 11 bases agree with TRBD1. This CDR3 has 15 residues. J gave up 4 bases and V 4 bases, and 5 bases lay outside the gene matches. Germline lookup yields CDR1 MNHEY and CDR2 SVGAGI. CDR3 sequence: CASSFRGTGGTEAFF. CDR3 sequence (DNA): TGTGCCAGCAGTTTCAGGGGGACAGGGGGCACTGAAGCTTTCTTT.

The chain joins TRBV27 to TRBJ1-2, with 10 positions matching TRBD1. Germline V gene lookup returns CDR1 MNHEY and CDR2 SMNVEV (reference sequence). CDR3 length: 13 amino acids. Trimming at V came to 6 bases and at J to 5 bases, leaving 3 bases not matched to a gene. The DNA for the CDR3 is TGTGCCAGCAGCTCGGGACAGGGGTATGGCTACACCTTC. Its translation is CASSSGQGYGYTF.

The chain links TRBV5-1 to TRBJ1-1; D might be TRBD1 (5 bases). CDR1 and CDR2 (germline): SGHRS, YFSETQ. The CDR3 runs 14 residues. With 3 bases removed from V and 1 base from J, the gap between germline ends came to 10 bases. CDR3: CASSWGDPNTEAFF. The CDR3 bases are TGCGCCAGCAGCTGGGGGGACCCGAACACTGAAGCTTTCTTT.

The chain has TRBV10-1 and TRBJ2-7; 8 bases line up with TRBD1. The V and J ends lost 0 bases and 13 bases, in that order; junction bases with no gene match: 8. Germline loops: CDR1 WNHNN, CDR2 SYGVQD (reference sequence). This CDR3 is built from 13 residues. In DNA form, the CDR3 reads TGCGCCAGCAGTGAGTCGATCGGGACAGGACCATACTTC. Protein sequence: CASSESIGTGPYF.

The V gene is TRBV10-3, the J gene TRBJ2-6, with 9 bases aligning to TRBD1. Germline CDR1 is ENHRY and CDR2 is SYGVKD. The CDR3 is made up of 16 amino acids. V shed 5 bases and J 0 bases; nucleotides not matched to a gene: 2. The CDR3, as DNA: TGTGCCATCAGTACACAGGGGGCCTCTGGGGCCAACGTCCTGACTTTC. Translation gives CAISTQGASGANVLTF.

This clone has only a few counts. The V call is TRBV10-3, the J call TRBJ2-1, with TRBD1 matching over 7 bases. The CDR3 runs to 13 residues. V shed 2 bases and J 6 bases; nucleotides not matched to a gene: 1. The germline CDR1 and CDR2 sequences are ENHRY and SYGVKD. As DNA, the CDR3 is TGTGCCATCAGTGAGAGGGACAGCAATGAGCAGTTCTTC. Translating it yields CAISERDSNEQFF.

The rearrangement links TRBV18 to TRBJ1-2; 7 bases align to TRBD1. This CDR3 is built from 16 residues. The V and J ends lost 0 bases and 1 base, in that order; junction bases with no gene match: 5. Germline V lookup: CDR1 KGHSH, CDR2 LQKENI. In DNA form, the CDR3 reads TGTGCCAGCTCACCACCGGGGACAGCTCTTAACTATGGCTACACCTTC. Encoded protein: CASSPPGTALNYGYTF.

CDR3 nucleotide sequence: TGTGCCAGTAGTTCCCCCCCCTATATCAGCAATCAGCCCCAGCATTTT. Protein sequence: CASSSPPYISNQPQHF. The chain is built from TRBV19 and TRBJ1-5; unclear D gene. Per germline, CDR1 LNHDA and CDR2 SQIVND (reference sequence). Trimming pared 5 bases from V and 1 base from J, leaving 15 bases between. The CDR3 covers 16 residues.